The 11 T cell receptor beta chains below were found in one sample sequenced in a study of T cell responses to AZD1222 COVID-19 vaccine. Sequencing used immunoSEQ multiplex PCR; TCRdb keeps in-frame clones, though not all of them. The sample has roughly 120,000 clones, roughly 85% seen once. Sequenced here: peripheral blood, sampled on day 0 of MenACWY control vaccination. Receptor source: an adult in good health.

The chain has TRBV30 and TRBJ1-1; the D is unclear. V was pared by 2 bases and J by 1 base, with 11 bases between. This CDR3 region has 14 residues. The V gene's germline CDR1 is GTSNPN and CDR2 SVGIG (reference sequence). This CDR3 reads CAWSTGRTNTEAFF. The CDR3 region has the DNA TGTGCCTGGAGTACCGGACGGACGAACACTGAAGCTTTCTTT.

The rearrangement joins TRBV11-2 to TRBJ1-3, with a tentative D call TRBD1 (6 bases). The CDR3 runs to 14 residues. V was cut by 5 bases and J by 3 bases, with 11 bases left in between. CDR1 is SGHAT, CDR2 FQNNGV, per germline. The CDR3 DNA reads as TGTGCCAGCAGCCCACAGGGATATGGAAACACCATATATTTT. This gives the protein CASSPQGYGNTIYF.

The J gene is TRBJ2-7, the V gene TRBV5-1; no clear D gene. Germline V gene sequence: CDR1 SGHRS, CDR2 YFSETQ. This CDR3 is 13 amino acids long. Trimming removed 2 bases from V and 0 bases from J, with 6 bases in between. CDR3 DNA sequence: TGCGCCAGCAGCTTTCACGGCTCCTACGAGCAGTACTTC. As protein: CASSFHGSYEQYF.

This chain links TRBV29-1 with TRBJ1-2, with D possibly TRBD1 on 5 matching bases. The CDR3 spans 12 residues. The V gene's germline CDR1 is SQVTM and CDR2 ANQGSEA. V was shortened by 4 bases and J by 4 bases, with 10 bases between the two germline ends. The CDR3: CSVARGGYGYTF. The CDR3 DNA follows: TGCAGCGTTGCGAGGGGCGGCTATGGCTACACCTTC. Based on the CDR3 plus reference TRBV29-1 and TRBJ1-2, the full variable domain is SAVISQKPSRDICQRGTSLTIQCQVDSQVTMMFWYRQQPGQSLTLIATANQGSEATYESGFVIDKFPISRPNLTFSTLTVSNMSPEDSSIYLCSVARGGYGYTFGSGTRLTVV.

This clone was counted only a few times. This rearrangement joins TRBV13 to TRBJ2-7; TRBD2 is a possible D gene (5 bases). Deletions cut 1 base from V and 5 bases from J, with 12 bases between. The CDR3 extends over 14 amino acids. Germline values: CDR1 PRHDT, CDR2 FYEKMQ (reference sequence). Written as DNA, the CDR3 is TGTGCCAGCAGCTTAGAACTAGAACGCGACGAGCAGTACTTC. This translates into CASSLELERDEQYF.

This chain uses TRBV12-5 with TRBJ2-1, with TRBD2 matching 9 bases. After removal of 0 bases from V and 5 bases from J, the junction contained 5 bases not matched to a gene. CDR1 LGHNT and CDR2 FRNRAP come from the germline V gene. CDR3 size: 16 residues. CDR3 sequence reads: CASGLVMPSGNNEQFF. In DNA form, the CDR3 reads TGTGCTAGTGGTTTGGTAATGCCTAGCGGGAACAATGAGCAGTTCTTC.

The chain couples TRBV30 to TRBJ2-7; 8 bases align to TRBD1. Germline V lookup: CDR1 GTSNPN, CDR2 SVGIG (reference sequence). CDR3 size: 17 residues. V shed 5 bases, J shed 0 bases, and the junction held 15 bases outside the gene matches. CDR3 in amino acids: CAWDGSRSQGASYEQYF. The CDR3 DNA is TGTGCCTGGGACGGCTCCAGGAGCCAGGGGGCCTCCTACGAGCAGTACTTC.

The gene calls are TRBV3-1 (or the pseudogene TRBV3-2) and TRBJ1-2, with TRBD1 matching over 7 bases. Germline V gives CDR1 LGHDT, CDR2 YNNKEL (reference sequence). The CDR3 length is 16 residues. V lost 4 bases, J lost 5 bases, and 13 bases stayed unmatched. CDR3 DNA sequence: TGTGCCAGCAGCCGATACGAGCTACGGGACAGTTATGGCTACACCTTC. This encodes CASSRYELRDSYGYTF.

Details on this clone: In the same sample, other DNA sequences code for this CDR3. The chain couples TRBV29-1 to TRBJ1-1; D is perhaps TRBD1 (5 bases). V was pared by 6 bases and J by 0 bases, with 11 bases between. CDR1 is SQVTM and CDR2 is ANQGSEA in the germline V gene. The CDR3 totals 13 residues. CDR3 residues: CSVETVMNTEAFF. As DNA, the CDR3 is TGCAGCGTAGAGACAGTTATGAACACTGAAGCTTTCTTT.

This chain uses TRBV9 with TRBJ2-3; 7 nucleotides line up with TRBD2. Germline trimming cut 0 bases from V and 3 bases from J; bases unmatched to any gene: 13. This CDR3 region has 18 residues. Germline V gives CDR1 SGDLS, CDR2 YYNGEE. This chain's CDR3 is CASSVELWGGSRTDTQYF. The CDR3 DNA is TGTGCCAGCAGCGTAGAACTGTGGGGCGGGAGTAGGACAGATACGCAGTATTTT.

The rearrangement links TRBV27 to TRBJ2-1; 10 bases map to TRBD2. Trimming took 5 bases from V and 7 from J; bases not matched to a gene: 11. Germline V gene lookup returns CDR1 MNHEY and CDR2 SMNVEV (reference sequence). The CDR3 covers 16 residues. The CDR3 spells CASSPFPLAGLNEQFF. The CDR3 nucleotides read TGTGCCAGCAGTCCATTCCCACTAGCGGGATTAAATGAGCAGTTCTTC.